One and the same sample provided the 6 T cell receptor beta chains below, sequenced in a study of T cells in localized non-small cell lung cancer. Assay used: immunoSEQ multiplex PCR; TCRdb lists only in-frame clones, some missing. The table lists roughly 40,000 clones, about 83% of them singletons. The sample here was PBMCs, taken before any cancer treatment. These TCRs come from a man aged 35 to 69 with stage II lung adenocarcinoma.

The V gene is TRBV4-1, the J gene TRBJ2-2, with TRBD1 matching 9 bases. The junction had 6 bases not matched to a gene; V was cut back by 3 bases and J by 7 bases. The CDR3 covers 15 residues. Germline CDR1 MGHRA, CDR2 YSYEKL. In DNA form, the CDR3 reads TGCGCCAGCAGCCAGAGGACAGGGGATGGCGGGGAGCTGTTTTTT. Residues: CASSQRTGDGGELFF.

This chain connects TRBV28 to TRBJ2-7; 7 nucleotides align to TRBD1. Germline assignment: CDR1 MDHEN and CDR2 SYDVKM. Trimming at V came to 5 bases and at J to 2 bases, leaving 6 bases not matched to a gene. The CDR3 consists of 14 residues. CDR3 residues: CASSAPGQPYEQYF. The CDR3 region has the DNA TGTGCCAGCAGTGCCCCGGGACAGCCCTACGAGCAGTACTTC.

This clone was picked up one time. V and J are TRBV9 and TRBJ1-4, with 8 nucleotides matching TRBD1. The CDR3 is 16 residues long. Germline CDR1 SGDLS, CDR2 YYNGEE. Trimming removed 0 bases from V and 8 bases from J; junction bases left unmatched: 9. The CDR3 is CASSVGLTGVEEKLFF. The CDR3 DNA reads TGTGCCAGCAGCGTAGGATTGACAGGGGTGGAAGAAAAACTGTTTTTT.

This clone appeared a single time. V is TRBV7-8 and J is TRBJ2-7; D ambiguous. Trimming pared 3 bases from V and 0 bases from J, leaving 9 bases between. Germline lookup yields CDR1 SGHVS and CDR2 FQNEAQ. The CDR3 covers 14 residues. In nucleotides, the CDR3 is TGTGCCAGCAGCTTGAATACGGACTCCTACGAGCAGTACTTC. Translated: CASSLNTDSYEQYF. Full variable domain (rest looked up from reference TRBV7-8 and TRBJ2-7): GAGVSQSPRYKVAKRGQDVALRCDPISGHVSLFWYQQALGQGPEFLTYFQNEAQLDKSGLPSDRFFAERPEGSVSTLKIQRTQQEDSAVYLCASSLNTDSYEQYFGPGTRLTVT.

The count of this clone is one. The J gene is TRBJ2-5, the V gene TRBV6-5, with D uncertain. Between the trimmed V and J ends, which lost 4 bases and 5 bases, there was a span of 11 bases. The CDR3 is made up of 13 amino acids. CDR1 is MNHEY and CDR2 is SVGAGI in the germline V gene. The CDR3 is CASSWKGGETQYF. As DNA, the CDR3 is TGTGCCAGCAGTTGGAAGGGTGGGGAGACCCAGTACTTC.

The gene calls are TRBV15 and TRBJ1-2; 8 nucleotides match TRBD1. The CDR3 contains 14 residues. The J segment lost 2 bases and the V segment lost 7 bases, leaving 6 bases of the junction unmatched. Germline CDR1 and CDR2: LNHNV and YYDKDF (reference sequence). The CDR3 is CATTRAGGNYGYTF. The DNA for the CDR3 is TGTGCCACCACTAGGGCAGGGGGCAACTATGGCTACACCTTC.